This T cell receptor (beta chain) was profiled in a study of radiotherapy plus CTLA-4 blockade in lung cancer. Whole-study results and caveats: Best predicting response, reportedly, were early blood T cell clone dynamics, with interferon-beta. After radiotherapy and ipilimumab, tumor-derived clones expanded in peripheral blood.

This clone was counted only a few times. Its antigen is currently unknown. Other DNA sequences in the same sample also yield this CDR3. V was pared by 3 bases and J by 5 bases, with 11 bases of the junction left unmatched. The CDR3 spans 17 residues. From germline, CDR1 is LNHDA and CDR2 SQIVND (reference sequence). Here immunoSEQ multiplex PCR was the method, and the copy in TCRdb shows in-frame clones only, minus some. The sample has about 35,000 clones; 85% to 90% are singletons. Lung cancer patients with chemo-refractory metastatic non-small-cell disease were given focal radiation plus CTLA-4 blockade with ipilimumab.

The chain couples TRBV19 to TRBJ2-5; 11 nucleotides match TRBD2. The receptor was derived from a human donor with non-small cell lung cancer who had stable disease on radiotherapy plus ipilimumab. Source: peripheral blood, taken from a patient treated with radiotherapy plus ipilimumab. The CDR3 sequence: CASSIRGLAGGGETQYF. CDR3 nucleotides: TGTGCCAGTAGTATCCGCGGCCTAGCGGGAGGCGGTGAGACCCAGTACTTC.